The source of this TCR beta chain is a study of shared clonotypes between healthy human individuals. There are 15 residues in the CDR3. CDR1 is SGHDT and CDR2 is YYEEEE in the germline V gene. V was pared by 4 bases and J by 0 bases, with 8 bases between. Here immunoSEQ multiplex PCR was the method, and the copy in TCRdb shows in-frame clones only, minus some. The sample contains 640,000 or so clones, roughly 78% of which appear only once. This receptor was obtained from a woman between 25 and 40 years old in good health. The sequenced sample was memory CD4+ T cells sorted from blood. Subset defined: CD45RA-negative fraction. The genes are TRBV5-6 and TRBJ2-6; D might be TRBD2 (5 bases). The CDR3 nucleotides read TGTGCCAGCAGCGCGGCGGGCTCTGGGGCCAACGTCCTGACTTTC. Translated, it gives CASSAAGSGANVLTF.